A selection of T cell receptor beta chains follows, all from one sample in a study of PD-L1 blockade in urothelial cancer. TCRdb's table, derived via immunoSEQ multiplex PCR, lists solely in-frame clones and lacks some. Found here are 38,000 or so clones, around four fifths of them singletons; the top ten hold about a sixth. This material consisted of PBMCs, taken around atezolizumab (anti-PD-L1) treatment. The receptor source for this set is a man aged 55 to 69 with urothelial cancer. The CDR3 runs from the conserved cysteine through the conserved F or W. A D gene is named only where the DNA matches it firmly. Clone size is stated in some rows and not others, as once, few, many or a class when expanded.

>.|TRBV10-3|TRBJ1-1|TRBD1
TGTGCCATCAGACCCCGGGACAGTAGGGGGAACACTGAAGCTTTCTTT
CAIRPRDSRGNTEAFF
>.|TRBV15|TRBJ1-1|.
TGTGCCACCAGCCCCGGGAGTGTCCCGAGGAACACTGAAGCTTTCTTT
CATSPGSVPRNTEAFF
>.|TRBV5-1|TRBJ2-1|.
TGCGCCAGCAGCGGGGTAGTAGCGGTTAACAATGAGCAGTTCTTC
CASSGVVAVNNEQFF
>.|TRBV2|TRBJ1-1|.
TGTGCCAGCAGGGGAGGAGCAAACACTGAAGCTTTCTTT
CASRGGANTEAFF
>.|TRBV5-6|TRBJ1-5|.
TGTGCCAGCAGCTTGGGACAACATAGCAATCAGCCCCAGCATTTT
CASSLGQHSNQPQHF
>few|TRBV28|TRBJ2-1|.
TGTGCCAGCAGTTATGACAGCAGCTCCTACAATGAGCAGTTCTTC
CASSYDSSSYNEQFF
>.|TRBV5-1|TRBJ2-5|TRBD2
TGCGCCAGCAGCTTGAGGTCGGGGGGGACGGAGACCCAGTACTTC
CASSLRSGGTETQYF
>.|TRBV6-1|TRBJ2-1|.
TGTGCCAGCTCGGTTTTGGGGGCATCCTACAATGAGCAGTTCTTC
CASSVLGASYNEQFF
>.|TRBV28|TRBJ2-3|.
TGTGCCAGCAGTCGCTACCCTAACCCCACAGATACGCAGTATTTT
CASSRYPNPTDTQYF
>.|TRBV2|TRBJ2-2|TRBD2
TGTGCCAGCAGGGGACTAGCAGTAGGTTACGGGGAGCTGTTTTTT
CASRGLAVGYGELFF
>.|TRBV28|TRBJ2-1|TRBD2
TGTGCCAGCTCGTTAAGGGCGGGAGCCTACAATGAGCAGTTCTTC
CASSLRAGAYNEQFF